This T cell receptor beta chain is drawn from a study of spatial heterogeneity in lung cancer. On the study more broadly: Donors were under 90 untreated early-stage non-small cell lung cancer patients. There were consistently more beta-chain sequences detected than alpha-chain sequences.

TCRdb passed the 5' RACE reads through MiXCR, listing each CDR3 protein once. The sample contains about 46,000 distinct CDR3 sequences, roughly 12% of which appear only once. This clonotype was observed at least ten times. Time point specified: blood at routine non-recurrence follow-up after resection. No cells were sorted before sequencing. The whole RNA sequenced was extracted from tumor, nontumor lung or frozen PBMC. The CDR3 spans 14 residues. The V and J ends lost 0 bases and 6 bases respectively, with 9 bases between them. The germline CDR1 and CDR2 sequences are KGHDR and SFDVKD. This receptor was obtained from a male donor with early-stage non-small cell lung cancer. Material: PBMCs, obtained at follow-up. The chain employs TRBV24-1 and TRBJ2-3; D remains unclear. The CDR3 sequence: CATSDLGSFDTQYF. Here the CDR3 DNA reads TGTGCCACCAGTGATTTGGGCAGCTTCGATACGCAGTATTTT.